Listed below are T cell receptor beta chains from one sample, sequenced in a study of cytomegalovirus exposure and HLA in healthy donors. Data came from immunoSEQ multiplex PCR; TCRdb stores just in-frame clones and leaves some out. The data show around 130,000 clones, under 85% seen once. Sequenced: PBMCs. The receptors here all came from a man between 18 and 29 years old in good health and CMV-seropositive. CDR3s include the opening cysteine and the closing phenylalanine or tryptophan. A D gene is named only where the DNA matches it firmly. Clone size is shown for a subset of rows, as once, few, many or a class of expanded clone.

j_call | clone_size | v_call | d_call | cdr3_aa | cdr3_nt
TRBJ1-2 | - | TRBV6-5 | TRBD1 | CASSYSGGQYGYTF | TGTGCCAGCAGTTACTCGGGGGGACAGTATGGCTACACCTTC
TRBJ2-3 | - | TRBV5-1 | - | CASSLGAVRTDTQYF | TGCGCCAGCAGCTTGGGGGCAGTCCGCACAGATACGCAGTATTTT
TRBJ1-2 | once | TRBV28 | - | CASTIRPDWEGYTF | TGTGCCAGCACCATAAGACCCGATTGGGAGGGCTACACCTTC
TRBJ2-5 | - | TRBV5-1 | TRBD2 | CASLRTSGGNGETQYF | TGCGCCAGCCTTCGGACTAGCGGGGGGAACGGGGAGACCCAGTACTTC
TRBJ2-2 | once | TRBV5-1 | TRBD2 | CASSLIAGNLKGELFF | TGCGCCAGCAGCTTGATAGCGGGAAACTTAAAGGGGGAGCTGTTTTTT
TRBJ1-1 | - | TRBV4-1 | TRBD1 | CASSQDILAGGTEAFF | TGCGCCAGCAGCCAAGATATCTTGGCAGGGGGCACTGAAGCTTTCTTT
TRBJ1-3 | few | TRBV19 | - | CASSIDAFQGNTIYF | TGTGCCAGTAGTATAGATGCGTTTCAGGGGAACACCATATATTTT
TRBJ2-5 | - | TRBV25-1 | - | CASSHGSQETQYF | TGTGCCAGCTCTCACGGGAGCCAAGAGACCCAGTACTTC
TRBJ2-7 | - | TRBV29-1 | TRBD1 | CSVLWQGEYEQYF | TGCAGCGTTTTATGGCAGGGGGAATACGAGCAGTACTTC
TRBJ2-7 | - | TRBV6-1 | - | CASSEYGGSEGEQYF | TGTGCCAGCAGTGAATATGGGGGGTCGGAAGGCGAGCAGTACTTC
TRBJ2-3 | - | TRBV18 | TRBD2 | CASSQLRLAKSTDTQYF | TGTGCCAGCTCACAGCTAAGACTAGCGAAAAGCACAGATACGCAGTATTTT
TRBJ1-5 | - | TRBV5-1 | - | CASSPDGRNQPQHF | TGCGCCAGCAGTCCCGACGGGAGGAATCAGCCCCAGCATTTT
TRBJ1-2 | - | TRBV2 | - | CASLRGVSGYTF | TGTGCCAGTCTTCGGGGGGTATCGGGCTACACCTTC
TRBJ1-5 | few | TRBV9 | - | CASSVGAEIYSNQPQHF | TGTGCCAGCAGCGTAGGGGCAGAAATCTATAGCAATCAGCCCCAGCATTTT
TRBJ1-2 | - | TRBV29-1 | - | CSVGGGGNYGYTF | TGCAGCGTTGGAGGCGGGGGGAACTATGGCTACACCTTC